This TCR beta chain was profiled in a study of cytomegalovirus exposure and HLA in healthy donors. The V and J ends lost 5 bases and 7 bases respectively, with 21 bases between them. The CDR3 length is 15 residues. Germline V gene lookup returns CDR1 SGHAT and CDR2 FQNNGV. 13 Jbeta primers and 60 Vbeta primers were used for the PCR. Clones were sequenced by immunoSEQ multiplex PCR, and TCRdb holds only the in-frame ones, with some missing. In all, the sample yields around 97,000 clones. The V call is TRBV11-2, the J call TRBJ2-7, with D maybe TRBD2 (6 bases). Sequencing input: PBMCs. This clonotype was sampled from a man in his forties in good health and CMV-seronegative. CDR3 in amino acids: CASSPRPWRAQEQYF. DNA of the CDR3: TGTGCCAGCAGCCCCCGCCCCTGGAGGGCTCAGGAGCAGTACTTC.